These 15 T cell receptor beta chains came from one sample sequenced in a study of shared clonotypes between healthy human individuals. The assay was immunoSEQ multiplex PCR, and TCRdb's table has in-frame clones only and misses some. Altogether roughly 410,000 clones are present, just over 95% being singletons, with the ten largest covering about 0.32%. Sequencing used memory CD8+ T cells sorted from blood. The sample's subset: CD45RO+ cells pooled with CCR7-negative TemRA cells. The receptors shown here come from a man aged 25-45 years in good health.

This chain joins TRBV10-3 and TRBJ2-1, with D possibly matching TRBD2 (5 bases). Germline V lookup: CDR1 ENHRY, CDR2 SYGVKD. CDR3 length: 14 residues. The V end was cut by 0 bases, the J end by 7 bases, with 10 bases between. The CDR3 is CAISESRGPNEQFF. The CDR3 DNA sequence: TGTGCCATCAGTGAGTCTCGGGGTCCTAATGAGCAGTTCTTC.

This clone was observed a handful of times. This specimen includes other DNA sequences encoding the same CDR3. The V gene is TRBV10-3, the J gene TRBJ2-3; the match to TRBD2 covers 10 bases. The germline gives CDR1 ENHRY, CDR2 SYGVKD. V trimming: 6 bases; J trimming: 0 bases; junction bases outside the gene matches: 0. This CDR3 comprises 14 residues. The CDR3 nucleotides read TGTGCCATCAGGACTAGCGGGAGCACAGATACGCAGTATTTT. Translated: CAIRTSGSTDTQYF.

This sequence joins TRBV7-9 and TRBJ2-1, with TRBD2 matching over 9 bases. Germline CDR1 and CDR2: SEHNR and FQNEAQ (reference sequence). Trimming removed 6 bases from V and 6 bases from J; junction bases left unmatched: 9. The CDR3 sequence is 15 residues long. CDR3 region: CASRRPSGRRNEQFF. The CDR3, as DNA: TGTGCCAGCAGACGACCGAGCGGGAGGCGCAATGAGCAGTTCTTC.

V is TRBV11-2 and J is TRBJ2-7; TRBD1 matches 10 bases. V lost 4 bases and J lost 3; bases outside the gene matches: 6. There are 15 residues in the CDR3. Germline CDR1 and CDR2: SGHAT and FQNNGV. The CDR3 reads CASSSRDRGNYEQYF. As DNA, the CDR3 is TGTGCCAGCAGCTCAAGGGACAGGGGAAACTACGAGCAGTACTTC.

The chain has TRBV19 and TRBJ1-2, with TRBD1 identical over 11 bases. V dropped 3 bases and J dropped 7; count of bases not matched to a gene: 1. The CDR3 sequence is 13 residues long. Germline CDR1 and CDR2: LNHDA and SQIVND (reference sequence). DNA for the CDR3: TGTGCCAGTAGTATGGGACAGGGGGTTGGCTACACCTTC. Its translation: CASSMGQGVGYTF. The variable domain in full, completed from reference TRBV19 and TRBJ1-2, reads DGGITQSPKYLFRKEGQNVTLSCEQNLNHDAMYWYRQDPGQGLRLIYYSQIVNDFQKGDIAEGYSVSREKKESFPLTVTSAQKNPTAFYLCASSMGQGVGYTFGSGTRLTVV.

The V gene is TRBV28, the J gene TRBJ2-3; D remains unclear. There are 12 residues in the CDR3. The V end was cut by 3 bases, the J end by 6 bases, with 7 bases between. Germline V lookup: CDR1 MDHEN, CDR2 SYDVKM. The CDR3 sequence: CASSLIRDTQYF. CDR3 DNA sequence: TGTGCCAGCAGTTTGATTCGGGATACGCAGTATTTT.

This chain's CDR3 is CASVASARSEQYF. The CDR3 DNA reads TGTGCCAGCGTTGCTAGCGCCAGGAGTGAGCAGTACTTC. This chain links TRBV6-5 with TRBJ2-7; the D gene is possibly TRBD2 (6 bases). CDR3 size: 13 residues. Germline CDR1 is MNHEY and CDR2 is SVGAGI. V lost 8 bases to trimming and J lost 7 bases, with 18 bases between them.

V usage is TRBV6-5 and J usage is TRBJ1-3, with 7 bases lining up with TRBD1. CDR1 MNHEY and CDR2 SVGAGI come from the germline V gene. The CDR3 consists of 15 residues. After removal of 5 bases from V and 7 bases from J, the junction contained 11 bases not matched to a gene. CDR3: CASSKSSTGFNTIYF. In DNA, the CDR3 is TGTGCCAGCAGTAAATCTTCGACAGGGTTCAACACCATATATTTT.

The CDR3 sequence is CASSLEGGPYNEQFF. CDR3 bases: TGTGCCAGCAGCTTAGAGGGAGGCCCCTACAATGAGCAGTTCTTC. This chain uses TRBV7-3 with TRBJ2-1; possibly TRBD2 for D (6 bases). The CDR3 sequence is 15 residues long. Germline-derived CDR1 and CDR2 are SGHTA and FQGTGA. V was pared by 2 bases and J by 2 bases, with 10 bases between.

This chain connects TRBV5-4 to TRBJ1-1; 7 bases align to TRBD1. This CDR3 has 14 residues. Germline lookup yields CDR1 SGHNT and CDR2 YYREEE (reference sequence). V gave up 3 bases and J gave up 3 bases; unmatched junction bases: 5. The CDR3, as DNA: TGTGCCAGCAGCTCCTCAGGGGGGTACACTGAAGCTTTCTTT. The encoded protein is CASSSSGGYTEAFF.

The gene calls are TRBV25-1 and TRBJ1-3; D is ambiguous. The CDR3 runs to 13 residues. With 4 bases removed from V and 0 bases from J, the gap between germline ends came to 4 bases. Germline loops: CDR1 MGHDK, CDR2 SYGVNS. The CDR3: CASSGSSGNTIYF. The CDR3 coding sequence is TGTGCCAGCAGTGGCAGCTCTGGAAACACCATATATTTT. Complete variable domain (other parts from reference TRBV25-1 and TRBJ1-3): EADIYQTPRYLVIGTGKKITLECSQTMGHDKMYWYQQDPGMELHLIHYSYGVNSTEKGDLSSESTVSRIRTEHFPLTLESARPSHTSQYLCASSGSSGNTIYFGEGSWLTVV.

This clone was seen only once. V and J are TRBV5-6 and TRBJ1-5; D gene unclear. V was trimmed by 1 base and J by 0 bases, leaving 8 bases between them. The CDR3 runs to 15 residues. The V gene's germline CDR1 is SGHDT and CDR2 YYEEEE. The CDR3 here is CASSLYGYSNQPQHF. The DNA of the CDR3 is TGTGCCAGCAGCTTGTACGGGTATAGCAATCAGCCCCAGCATTTT.

V gene TRBV18 combines with J gene TRBJ2-6; D not certain. In germline, CDR1 is KGHSH, CDR2 LQKENI. This CDR3 is 12 amino acids long. V was shortened by 8 bases and J by 0 bases, with 2 bases between the two germline ends. CDR3 residues: CASVSGANVLTF. The CDR3, as DNA: TGTGCCAGCGTCTCTGGGGCCAACGTCCTGACTTTC.

The chain couples TRBV5-8 to TRBJ2-7, with TRBD1 matching 10 bases. Germline lookup yields CDR1 SGHTS and CDR2 YDEGEE. This CDR3 has 15 amino acids. V lost 5 bases and J lost 3; bases outside the gene matches: 8. The CDR3 nucleotides are TGTGCCAGCAGTTCCCGGGACAGGGGATTCTACGAGCAGTACTTC. It translates to CASSSRDRGFYEQYF.

In its sample, this clone was seen once. This chain links TRBV2 with TRBJ2-7, with D hard to call. V shed 5 bases and J shed 0 bases, with 11 bases lying between them. The CDR3 covers 14 residues. Germline lookup yields CDR1 SNHLY and CDR2 FYNNEI. CDR3 bases: TGTGCCAGCAGTTTCGATTATAGCTCCTACGAGCAGTACTTC. Translated, it gives CASSFDYSSYEQYF.